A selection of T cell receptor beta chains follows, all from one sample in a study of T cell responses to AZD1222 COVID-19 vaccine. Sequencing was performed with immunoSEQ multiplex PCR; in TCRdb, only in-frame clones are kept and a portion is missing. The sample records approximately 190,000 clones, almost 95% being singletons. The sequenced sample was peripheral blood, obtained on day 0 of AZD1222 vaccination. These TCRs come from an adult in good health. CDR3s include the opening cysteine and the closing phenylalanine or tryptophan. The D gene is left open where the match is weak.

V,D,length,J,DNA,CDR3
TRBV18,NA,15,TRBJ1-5,TGTGCCAGCTCCCTAAGTCGGGGGGTTGGTCAGCCCCAGCATTTT,CASSLSRGVGQPQHF
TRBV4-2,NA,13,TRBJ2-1,TGTGCCAGCAGCCAAGTACATAGCAATGAGCAGTTCTTC,CASSQVHSNEQFF
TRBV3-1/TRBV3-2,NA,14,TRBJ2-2,TGTGCCAGCAGCCAACGCGAGGGCCCCGGGGAGCTGTTTTTT,CASSQREGPGELFF
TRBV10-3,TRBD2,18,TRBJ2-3,TGTGCCATCAGACGACAGGTCGCCGGGACTAGCGTCGCAGATACGCAGTATTTT,CAIRRQVAGTSVADTQYF
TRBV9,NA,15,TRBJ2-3,TGTGCCAGCAGCTCCCGGGTGGGGGGCGTAGATACGCAGTATTTT,CASSSRVGGVDTQYF
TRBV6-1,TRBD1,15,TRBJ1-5,TGTGCCAGCAGCCGGGACAGGGCCGGTTGGGGGCCCCAGCATTTT,CASSRDRAGWGPQHF
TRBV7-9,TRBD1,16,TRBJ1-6,TGTGCCAGCAGCTCACAGGGGGGTATAGATAATTCACCCCTCCACTTT,CASSSQGGIDNSPLHF
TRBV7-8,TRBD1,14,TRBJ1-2,TGTGCCAGCAGCCAGGGGGTAGCTAACTATGGCTACACCTTC,CASSQGVANYGYTF
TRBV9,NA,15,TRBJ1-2,TGTGCCAGCAGCGTTACAGGGCACTCTAGTTATGGCTACACCTTC,CASSVTGHSSYGYTF
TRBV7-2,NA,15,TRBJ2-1,TGTGCCAGCAGCTTTCGGGGGGCGAATACCAATGAGCAGTTCTTC,CASSFRGANTNEQFF
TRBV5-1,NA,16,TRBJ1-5,TGCGCCAGCAGCTTGGAGGGCGGGCAGGTTAGTCAGCCCCAGCATTTT,CASSLEGGQVSQPQHF
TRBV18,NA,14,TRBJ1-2,TGTGCCAGCTCACCGGACAGACCTAACTATGGCTACACCTTC,CASSPDRPNYGYTF
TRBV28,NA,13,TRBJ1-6,TGTGCCAGCAGTCTTTTCGGATTGGGACCCCTCCACTTT,CASSLFGLGPLHF
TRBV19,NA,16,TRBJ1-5,TGTGCCAGTAGTATTAGGCCGACAGTTAGCAATCAGCCCCAGCATTTT,CASSIRPTVSNQPQHF
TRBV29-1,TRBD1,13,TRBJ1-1,TGCAGCGTCCGACAGGGGTGGAACACTGAAGCTTTCTTT,CSVRQGWNTEAFF
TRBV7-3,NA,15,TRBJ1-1,TGTGCCAGCAGCTTACGGAAACCCCTGAACACTGAAGCTTTCTTT,CASSLRKPLNTEAFF
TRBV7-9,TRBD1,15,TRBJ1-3,TGTGCCAGCAGCGCGGGACAGGGCGCTGGAAACACCATATATTTT,CASSAGQGAGNTIYF
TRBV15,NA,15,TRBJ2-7,TGTGCCACCAGCAGAGAAGGCGGGGACACCTACGAGCAGTACTTC,CATSREGGDTYEQYF
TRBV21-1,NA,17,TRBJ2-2,TGTGCCAGCAGCAAAGCCCCTAGCGGGATTTGCACCGGGGAGCTGTTTTTT,CASSKAPSGICTGELFF
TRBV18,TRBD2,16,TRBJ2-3,TGTGCCAGCTCAACCCGGACTAGCGGGCGCACAGATACGCAGTATTTT,CASSTRTSGRTDTQYF
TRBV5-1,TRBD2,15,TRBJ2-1,TGCGCCAGCAGACTGACTAGCGGGAGCTACAATGAGCAGTTCTTC,CASRLTSGSYNEQFF
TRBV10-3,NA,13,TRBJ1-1,TGTGCCATCAGTGAGCCGGGAAACACTGAAGCTTTCTTT,CAISEPGNTEAFF
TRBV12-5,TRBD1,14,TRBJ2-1,TGTGCTAGTGTCGGAGGACAGGGTTACAATGAGCAGTTCTTC,CASVGGQGYNEQFF
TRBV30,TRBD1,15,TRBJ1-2,TGTGCCTGGAGTTCCGGACAGGGCCCCTTCTATGGCTACACCTTC,CAWSSGQGPFYGYTF